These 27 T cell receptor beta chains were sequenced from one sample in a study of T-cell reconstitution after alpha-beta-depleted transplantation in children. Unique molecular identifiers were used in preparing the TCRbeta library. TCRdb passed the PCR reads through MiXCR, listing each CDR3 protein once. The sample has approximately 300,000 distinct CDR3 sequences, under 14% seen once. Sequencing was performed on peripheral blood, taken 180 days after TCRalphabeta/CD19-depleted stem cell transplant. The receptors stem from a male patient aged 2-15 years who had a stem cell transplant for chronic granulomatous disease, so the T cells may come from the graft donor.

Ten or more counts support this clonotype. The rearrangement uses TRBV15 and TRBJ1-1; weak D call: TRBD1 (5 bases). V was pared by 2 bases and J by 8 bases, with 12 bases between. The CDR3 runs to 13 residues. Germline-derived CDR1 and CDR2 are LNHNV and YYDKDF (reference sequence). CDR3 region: CATSRPPGVEAFF. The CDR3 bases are TGTGCCACCAGCAGACCCCCGGGGGTCGAAGCTTTCTTT.

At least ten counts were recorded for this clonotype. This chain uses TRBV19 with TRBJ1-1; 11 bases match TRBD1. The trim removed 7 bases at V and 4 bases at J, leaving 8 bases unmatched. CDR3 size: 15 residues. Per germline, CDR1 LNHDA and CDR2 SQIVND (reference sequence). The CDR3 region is CASIKGQGARTEAFF. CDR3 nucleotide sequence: TGTGCCAGTATAAAAGGACAGGGGGCTCGCACTGAAGCTTTCTTT. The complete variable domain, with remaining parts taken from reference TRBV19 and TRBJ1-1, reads DGGITQSPKYLFRKEGQNVTLSCEQNLNHDAMYWYRQDPGQGLRLIYYSQIVNDFQKGDIAEGYSVSREKKESFPLTVTSAQKNPTAFYLCASIKGQGARTEAFFGQGTRLTVV.

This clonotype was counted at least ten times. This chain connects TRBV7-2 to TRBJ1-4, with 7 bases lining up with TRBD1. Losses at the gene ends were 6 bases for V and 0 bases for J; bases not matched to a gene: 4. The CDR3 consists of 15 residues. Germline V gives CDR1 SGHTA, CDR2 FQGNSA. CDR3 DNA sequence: TGTGCCAGCAGGGGGACAGCTGCAACTAATGAAAAACTGTTTTTT. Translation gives CASRGTAATNEKLFF.

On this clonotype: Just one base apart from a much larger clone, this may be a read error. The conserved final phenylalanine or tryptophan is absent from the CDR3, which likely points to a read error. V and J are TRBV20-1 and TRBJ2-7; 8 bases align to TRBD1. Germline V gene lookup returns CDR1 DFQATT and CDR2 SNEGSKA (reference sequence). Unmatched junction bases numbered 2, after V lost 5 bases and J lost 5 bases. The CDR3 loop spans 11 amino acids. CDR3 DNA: TGCAGTGCTTCGACAGGGGACGAGCAGTACTAC. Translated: CSASTGDEQYY.

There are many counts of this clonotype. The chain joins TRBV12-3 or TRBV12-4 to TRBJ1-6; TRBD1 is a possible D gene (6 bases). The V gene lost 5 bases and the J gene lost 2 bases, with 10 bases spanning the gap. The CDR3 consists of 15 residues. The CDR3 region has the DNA TGTGCCAGCAGTCTCAGGGGAACCTATAATTCACCCCTCCACTTT. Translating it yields CASSLRGTYNSPLHF.

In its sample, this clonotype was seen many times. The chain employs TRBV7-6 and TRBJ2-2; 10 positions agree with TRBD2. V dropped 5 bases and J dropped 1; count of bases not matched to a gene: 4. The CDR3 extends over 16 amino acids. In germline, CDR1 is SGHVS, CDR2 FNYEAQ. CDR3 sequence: CASSAASGGNTGELFF. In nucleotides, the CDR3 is TGTGCCAGCAGCGCGGCTAGCGGGGGGAACACCGGGGAGCTGTTTTTT.

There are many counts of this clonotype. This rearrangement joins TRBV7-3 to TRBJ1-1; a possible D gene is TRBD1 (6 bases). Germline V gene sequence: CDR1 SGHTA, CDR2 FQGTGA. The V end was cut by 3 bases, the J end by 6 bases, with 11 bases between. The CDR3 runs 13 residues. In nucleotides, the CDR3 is TGTGCCAGCAGCTTGGGGGCCTCGGCTGAAGCTTTCTTT. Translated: CASSLGASAEAFF.

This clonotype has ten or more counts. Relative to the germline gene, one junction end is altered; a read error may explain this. This chain's CDR3 is CSGSATNTGELFF. CDR3 nucleotide sequence: TGCAGCGGATCGGCTACGAACACCGGGGAGCTATTTTTT. V is TRBV29-1 and J is TRBJ2-2; D is possibly TRBD2 (5 bases). The CDR3 is made up of 13 amino acids. The germline V gene encodes CDR1 SQVTM and CDR2 ANQGSEA.

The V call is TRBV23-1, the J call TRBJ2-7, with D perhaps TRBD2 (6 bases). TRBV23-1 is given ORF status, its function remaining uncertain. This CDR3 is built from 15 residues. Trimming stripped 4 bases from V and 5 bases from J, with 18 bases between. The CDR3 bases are TGCGCCAGCAGTCTTCAGGGAGGTGGATTCCACGAGCAGTACTTC. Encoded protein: CASSLQGGGFHEQYF.

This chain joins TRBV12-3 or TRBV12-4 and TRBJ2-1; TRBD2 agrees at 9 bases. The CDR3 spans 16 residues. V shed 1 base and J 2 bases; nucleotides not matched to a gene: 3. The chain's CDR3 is CASSLGTSVPYNEQFF. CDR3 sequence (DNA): TGTGCCAGCAGTTTAGGGACTAGCGTCCCCTACAATGAGCAGTTCTTC.

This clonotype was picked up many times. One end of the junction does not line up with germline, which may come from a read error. The CDR3 sequence: CASSLEAAGGGF. The CDR3 DNA reads TGTGCCAGCAGCTTAGAGGCGGCGGGAGGGGGCTTC. V usage is TRBV7-6 and J usage is TRBJ2-1; 9 nucleotides agree with TRBD2. The germline V gene encodes CDR1 SGHVS and CDR2 FNYEAQ. The CDR3 contains 12 residues.

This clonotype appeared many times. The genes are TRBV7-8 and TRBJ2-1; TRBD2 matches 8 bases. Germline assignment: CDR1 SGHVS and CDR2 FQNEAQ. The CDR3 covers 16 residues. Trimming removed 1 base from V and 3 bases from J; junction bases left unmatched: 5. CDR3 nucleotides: TGTGCCAGCAGCTTAGACGGCGGGGGGCGCTACAATGAGCAGTTCTTC. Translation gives CASSLDGGGRYNEQFF.

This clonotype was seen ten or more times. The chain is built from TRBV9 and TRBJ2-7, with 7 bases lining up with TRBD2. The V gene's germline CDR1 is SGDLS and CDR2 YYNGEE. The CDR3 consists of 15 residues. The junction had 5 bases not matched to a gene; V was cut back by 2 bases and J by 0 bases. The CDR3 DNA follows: TGTGCCAGCAGCGTGGGAGGGTCTAGCTCCTACGAGCAGTACTTC. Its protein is CASSVGGSSSYEQYF. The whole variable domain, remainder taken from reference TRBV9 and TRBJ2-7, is DSGVTQTPKHLITATGQRVTLRCSPRSGDLSVYWYQQSLDQGLQFLIQYYNGEERAKGNILERFSAQQFPDLHSELNLSSLELGDSALYFCASSVGGSSSYEQYFGPGTRLTVT.

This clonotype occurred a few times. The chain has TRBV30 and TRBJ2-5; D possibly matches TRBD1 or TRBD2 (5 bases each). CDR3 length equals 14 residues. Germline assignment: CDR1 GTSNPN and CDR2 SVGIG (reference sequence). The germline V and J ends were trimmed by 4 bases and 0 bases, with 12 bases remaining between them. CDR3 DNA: TGTGCCTGGATAGGGCAGGGACACCAAGAGACCCAGTACTTC. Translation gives CAWIGQGHQETQYF.

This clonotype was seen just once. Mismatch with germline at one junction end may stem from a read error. The CDR3 is CSVEGGRNTGKLFF. The CDR3 DNA reads as TGCAGCGTTGAAGGGGGGAGGAACACCGGGAAGCTGTTTTTT. This sequence joins TRBV29-1 and TRBJ2-2; D might be TRBD2 (6 bases). The CDR3 contains 14 residues. Germline CDR1 is SQVTM and CDR2 is ANQGSEA.

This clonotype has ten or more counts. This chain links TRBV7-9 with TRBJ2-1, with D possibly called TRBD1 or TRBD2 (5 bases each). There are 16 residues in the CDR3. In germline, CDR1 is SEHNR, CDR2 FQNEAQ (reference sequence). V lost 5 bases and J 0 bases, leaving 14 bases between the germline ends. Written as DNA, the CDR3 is TGTGCCAGCAGCCCTTCTGGGGGTTACTCCTACAATGAGCAGTTCTTC. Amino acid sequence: CASSPSGGYSYNEQFF.

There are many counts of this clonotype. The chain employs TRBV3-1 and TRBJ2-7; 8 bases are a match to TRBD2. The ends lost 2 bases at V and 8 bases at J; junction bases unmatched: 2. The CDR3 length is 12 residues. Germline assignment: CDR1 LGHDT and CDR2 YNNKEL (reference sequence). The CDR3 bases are TGTGCCAGCAGCCAAATAGCGGGACAGCAGTACTTC. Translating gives CASSQIAGQQYF.

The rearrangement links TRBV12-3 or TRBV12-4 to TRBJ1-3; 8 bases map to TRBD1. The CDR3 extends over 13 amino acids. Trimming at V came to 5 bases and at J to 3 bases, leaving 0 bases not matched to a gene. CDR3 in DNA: TGTGCCAGCAGTGACAGGGGTGGAAACACCATATATTTT. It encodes CASSDRGGNTIYF.

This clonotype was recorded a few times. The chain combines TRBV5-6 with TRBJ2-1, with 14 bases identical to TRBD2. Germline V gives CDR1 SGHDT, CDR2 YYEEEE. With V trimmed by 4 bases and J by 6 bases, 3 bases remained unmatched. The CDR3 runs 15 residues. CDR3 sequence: CASSGGLAGVNEQFF. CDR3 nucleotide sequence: TGTGCCAGCAGCGGGGGACTAGCGGGAGTCAATGAGCAGTTCTTC. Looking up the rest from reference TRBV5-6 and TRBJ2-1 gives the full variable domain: DAGVTQSPTHLIKTRGQQVTLRCSPKSGHDTVSWYQQALGQGPQFIFQYYEEEERQRGNFPDRFSGHQFPNYSSELNVNALLLGDSALYLCASSGGLAGVNEQFFGPGTRLTVL.

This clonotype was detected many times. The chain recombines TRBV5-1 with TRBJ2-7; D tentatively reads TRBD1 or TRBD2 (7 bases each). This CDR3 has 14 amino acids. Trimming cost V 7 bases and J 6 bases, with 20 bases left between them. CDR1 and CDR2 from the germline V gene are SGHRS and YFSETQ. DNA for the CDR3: TGCGCCAGCGCACTGGGGAGGGGGCGCCTCGAGCAGTACTTC. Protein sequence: CASALGRGRLEQYF.

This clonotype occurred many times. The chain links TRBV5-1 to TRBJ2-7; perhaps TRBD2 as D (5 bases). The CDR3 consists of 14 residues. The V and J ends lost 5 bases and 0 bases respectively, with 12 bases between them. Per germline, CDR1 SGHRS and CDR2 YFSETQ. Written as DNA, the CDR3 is TGCGCCAGCAGTTTTTCCAGCGGCTCCTACGAGCAGTACTTC. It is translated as CASSFSSGSYEQYF.

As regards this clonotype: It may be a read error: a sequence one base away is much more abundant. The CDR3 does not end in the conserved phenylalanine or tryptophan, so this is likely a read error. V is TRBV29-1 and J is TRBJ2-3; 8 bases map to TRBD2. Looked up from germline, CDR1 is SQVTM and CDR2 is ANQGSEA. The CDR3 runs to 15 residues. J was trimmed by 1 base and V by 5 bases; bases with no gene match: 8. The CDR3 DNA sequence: TGCAGCGTTTGCTGGAGCGGGAGAGGCACAGATACGCAGTATTTG. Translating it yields CSVCWSGRGTDTQYL.

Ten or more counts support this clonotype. The CDR3 bases are TGTGCCAGCAGTTTTAGGACAGGGATCGTCGGGGAGCTGTTTTTT. Protein sequence: CASSFRTGIVGELFF. The chain couples TRBV12-3 or TRBV12-4 to TRBJ2-2; 8 nucleotides agree with TRBD1. The CDR3 is 15 amino acids. The trim removed 3 bases at V and 7 bases at J, leaving 7 bases unmatched.

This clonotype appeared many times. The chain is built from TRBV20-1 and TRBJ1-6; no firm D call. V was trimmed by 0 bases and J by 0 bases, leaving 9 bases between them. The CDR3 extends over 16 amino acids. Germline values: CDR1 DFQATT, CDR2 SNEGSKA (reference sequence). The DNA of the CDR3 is TGCAGTGCTAGAGAACCCCCGAGCTCCTATAATTCACCCCTCCACTTT. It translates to CSAREPPSSYNSPLHF.

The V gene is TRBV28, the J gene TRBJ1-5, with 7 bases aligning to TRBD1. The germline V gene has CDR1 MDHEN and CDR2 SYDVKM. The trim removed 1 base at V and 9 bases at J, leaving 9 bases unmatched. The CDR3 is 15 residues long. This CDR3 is CASSLSYRGTRPQHF. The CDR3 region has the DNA TGTGCCAGCAGTTTATCTTACAGGGGAACGCGGCCCCAGCATTTT. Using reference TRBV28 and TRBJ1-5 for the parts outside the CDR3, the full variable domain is DVKVTQSSRYLVKRTGEKVFLECVQDMDHENMFWYRQDPGLGLRLIYFSYDVKMKEKGDIPEGYSVSREKKERFSLILESASTNQTSMYLCASSLSYRGTRPQHFGDGTRLSIL.

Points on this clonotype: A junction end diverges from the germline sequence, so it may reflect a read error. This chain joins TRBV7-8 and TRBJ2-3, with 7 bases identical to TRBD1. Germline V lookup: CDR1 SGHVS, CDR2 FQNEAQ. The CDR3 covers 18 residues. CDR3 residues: CASGLGGLQLVFTDTQYF. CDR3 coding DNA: TGTGCCAGCGGCTTAGGGGGCCTTCAGTTGGTATTCACAGATACGCAGTATTTT.

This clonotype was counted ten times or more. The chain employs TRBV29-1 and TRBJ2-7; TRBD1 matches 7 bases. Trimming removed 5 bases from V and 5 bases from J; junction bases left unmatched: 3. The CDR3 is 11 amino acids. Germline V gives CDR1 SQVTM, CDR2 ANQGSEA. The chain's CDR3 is CSVYRGHEQYF. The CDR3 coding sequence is TGCAGCGTTTACAGGGGCCACGAGCAGTACTTC.